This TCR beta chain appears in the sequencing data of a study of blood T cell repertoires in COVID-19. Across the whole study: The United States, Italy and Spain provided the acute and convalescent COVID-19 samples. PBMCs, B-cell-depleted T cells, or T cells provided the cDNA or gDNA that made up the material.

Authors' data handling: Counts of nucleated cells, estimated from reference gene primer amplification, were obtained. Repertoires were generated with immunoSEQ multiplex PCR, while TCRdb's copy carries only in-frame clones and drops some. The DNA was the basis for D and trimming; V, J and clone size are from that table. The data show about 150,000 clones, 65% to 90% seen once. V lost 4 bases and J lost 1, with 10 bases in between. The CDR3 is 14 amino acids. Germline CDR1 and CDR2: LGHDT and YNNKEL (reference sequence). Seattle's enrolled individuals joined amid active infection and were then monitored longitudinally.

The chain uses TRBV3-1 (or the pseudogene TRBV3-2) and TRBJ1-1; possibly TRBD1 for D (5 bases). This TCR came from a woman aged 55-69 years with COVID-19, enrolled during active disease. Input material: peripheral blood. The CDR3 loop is CASSLGTGNTEAFF. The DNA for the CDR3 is TGTGCCAGCAGCCTTGGGACTGGGAACACTGAAGCTTTCTTT.